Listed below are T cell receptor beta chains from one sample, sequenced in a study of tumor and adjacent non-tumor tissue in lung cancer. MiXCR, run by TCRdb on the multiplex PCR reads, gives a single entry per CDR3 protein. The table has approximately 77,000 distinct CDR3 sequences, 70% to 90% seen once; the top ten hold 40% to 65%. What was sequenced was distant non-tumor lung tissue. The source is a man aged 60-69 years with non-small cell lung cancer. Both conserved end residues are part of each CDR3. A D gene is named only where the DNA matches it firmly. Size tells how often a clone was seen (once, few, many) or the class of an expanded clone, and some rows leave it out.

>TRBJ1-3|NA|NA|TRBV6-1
CATCTSQNIIYF
TGTGCCACCTGCACAAGCCAAAACATCATATATTTT
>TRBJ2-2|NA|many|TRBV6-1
CASSEVQPTGELFF
TGTGCCAGCAGTGAAGTTCAGCCCACCGGGGAGCTGTTTTTT
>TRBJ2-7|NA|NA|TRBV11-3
CACSFLTPTLRYEQCF
TGTGCCTGCAGCTTCCTTACACCGACCCTCCGGTACGAGCAGTGCTTC
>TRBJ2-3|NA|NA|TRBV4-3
CASSPAWPGPDTRYF
TGCGCCAGCAGCCCCGCTTGGCCTGGTCCAGATACACGGTATTTT
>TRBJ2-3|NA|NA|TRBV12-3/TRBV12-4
CTNSLTGAQYF
TGTACCAACAGTTTAACCGGTGCGCAGTATTTT
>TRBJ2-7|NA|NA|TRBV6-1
CASIALLGDEQYF
TGTGCCAGCATCGCGCTACTAGGGGACGAGCAGTACTTC
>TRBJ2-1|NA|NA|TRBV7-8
CASSLEAAREQFF
TGTGCCAGCAGCTTAGAGGCAGCTCGGGAGCAGTTCTTT
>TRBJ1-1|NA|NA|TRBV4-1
CASRKEGMTDAFF
TGTGCCAGCAGGAAAGAGGGGATGACTGATGCTTTCTTT
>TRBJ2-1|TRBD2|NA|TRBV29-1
CSVDGTSANKQFF
TGCAGCGTTGACGGGACTAGCGCTAATAAGCAATTCTTC
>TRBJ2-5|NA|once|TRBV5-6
CASIFLGTDAKVNKTQYF
TGTGCCAGCATCTTCTTGGGAACTGACGCCAAAGTAAACAAGACCCAGTACTTC
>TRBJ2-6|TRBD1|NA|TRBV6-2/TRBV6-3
CVSSYVRGHSGTNVLTF
TGTGTCAGCAGTTACGTCAGGGGGCATTCTGGGACCAACGTCCTGACTTTC
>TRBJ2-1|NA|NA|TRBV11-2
CASSLNRSSHNEQFF
TGTGCCAGCAGCCTAAATAGGAGCTCCCACAATGAACAGTTCTTC
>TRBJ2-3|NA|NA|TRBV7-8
CASSLGVSTDTQYF
TGTGCCAGCAGCTTAGGCGTATCCACAGATACACAGTATTTT
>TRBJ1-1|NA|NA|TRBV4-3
CASSLTGVGIEAFF
TGCGCCAGCAGCCTAACGGGGGTGGGAATTGAAGCTTTCTTT
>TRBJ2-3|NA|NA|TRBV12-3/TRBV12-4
CTSTATSGPTDKQYF
TGTACCAGCACCGCGACTAGTGGGCCCACAGATAAGCAGTATTTT
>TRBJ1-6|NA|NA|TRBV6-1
CVSRGLQGSPLHF
TGTGTCAGCAGAGGACTTCAAGGTTCACCCCTCCACTTT
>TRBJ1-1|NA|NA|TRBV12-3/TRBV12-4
CASSFLFSEAFF
TGTGCCAGCAGTTTTTTGTTTTCTGAAGCTTTCTTT
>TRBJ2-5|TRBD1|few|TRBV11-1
CASSLVTGGFYQKTQYF
TGTGCCAGCAGCTTGGTAACAGGGGGCTTTTACCAAAAGACTCAGTACTTC